The 32 T cell receptor beta chains below come from one sample, sequenced in a study of glioma-infiltrating T cells after dendritic cell vaccination. Clones were read by immunoSEQ multiplex PCR, and TCRdb kept only the in-frame ones, dropping some. Of about 100,000 clones listed, 75% to 85% were seen once; the top ten hold nearly 6%. Material: blood, obtained before dendritic cell vaccination. Receptor source: a human donor with glioblastoma.

The chain couples TRBV5-1 to TRBJ1-5, with 7 bases aligning to TRBD1. CDR3 length equals 14 residues. Per germline, CDR1 SGHRS and CDR2 YFSETQ. The trim removed 0 bases at V and 7 bases at J, leaving 4 bases unmatched. Here the CDR3 DNA reads TGCGCCAGCAGCTTGGAAGGGGGCCCCCAGCCCCAGCATTTT. Protein product: CASSLEGGPQPQHF.

This sequence joins TRBV5-1 and TRBJ2-2, with TRBD1 as a possible D gene (5 bases). The CDR3 is 14 residues long. Per germline, CDR1 SGHRS and CDR2 YFSETQ. Deletions cut 1 base from V and 5 bases from J, with 9 bases between. The CDR3 region has the DNA TGCGCCAGCAGCTTGCTCTCAGGGACCGGGGAGCTGTTTTTT. Translating gives CASSLLSGTGELFF.

J is TRBJ2-5 and V is TRBV2; 7 bases are a match to TRBD1. CDR1 SNHLY and CDR2 FYNNEI come from the germline V gene. This CDR3 is built from 15 residues. The trim removed 6 bases at V and 4 bases at J, leaving 11 bases unmatched. This CDR3 is CASSKGDRDGETQYF. CDR3 coding DNA: TGTGCCAGCAGCAAAGGCGACAGGGACGGAGAGACCCAGTACTTC.

The sample holds a few counts of this clone. This chain connects TRBV10-3 to TRBJ2-2; TRBD1 matches at 7 bases. This CDR3 has 15 residues. V was clipped by 4 bases and J by 4 bases; unmatched bases: 6. Germline loops: CDR1 ENHRY, CDR2 SYGVKD. CDR3 amino acids: CAISAHRGATGELFF. In nucleotides, the CDR3 is TGTGCCATCAGTGCTCACAGGGGAGCCACCGGGGAGCTGTTTTTT.

The chain uses TRBV29-1 and TRBJ1-1; D may be TRBD1 (6 bases). The CDR3 runs 15 residues. Between the trimmed V and J ends, which lost 7 bases and 0 bases, there was a span of 18 bases. Germline CDR1 and CDR2: SQVTM and ANQGSEA. The CDR3 nucleotides read TGCAGCGCCCCCGAATATGGACAGATGAACACTGAAGCTTTCTTT. This translates into CSAPEYGQMNTEAFF.

This clone was seen only a few times. This chain connects TRBV9 to TRBJ2-1, with no clear D. The V end lost 0 bases, the J end lost 4 bases, and 5 bases lay between the germline ends. The CDR3 spans 13 residues. Germline assignment: CDR1 SGDLS and CDR2 YYNGEE. The chain's CDR3 is CASSVGQYNEQFF. CDR3 nucleotides: TGTGCCAGCAGCGTAGGGCAGTACAATGAGCAGTTCTTC.

The chain uses TRBV4-1 and TRBJ1-6; TRBD1 might be the D (5 bases). Trimming took 0 bases from V and 10 from J, leaving 16 bases between them. Germline assignment: CDR1 MGHRA and CDR2 YSYEKL. CDR3 length: 16 amino acids. Here the CDR3 DNA reads TGCGCCAGCAGCCAAGAGTTCGGACATCCTGCCTCACCCCTCCACTTT. Encoded protein: CASSQEFGHPASPLHF.

This clone has only a few counts. This sequence joins TRBV12-2 and TRBJ1-3. TRBV12-2 is given as a pseudogene. The CDR3 totals 14 residues. The CDR3 DNA reads as TGTGCAAGTCGCTCTTTGAGCTCTGGAAACACCATATATTTT. It yields the protein CASRSLSSGNTIYF.

The chain combines TRBV5-6 with TRBJ2-7; 11 bases line up with TRBD2. This CDR3 comprises 14 residues. From germline, CDR1 is SGHDT and CDR2 YYEEEE. V was clipped by 4 bases and J by 2 bases; unmatched bases: 2. The chain's CDR3 is CASSAGLAAYEQYF. CDR3 DNA: TGTGCCAGCAGCGCGGGACTAGCGGCCTACGAGCAGTACTTC.

This chain joins TRBV6-5 and TRBJ1-1, with TRBD1 identical over 11 bases. Germline loops: CDR1 MNHEY, CDR2 SVGAGI. V shed 5 bases and J 1 base; nucleotides not matched to a gene: 3. This CDR3 has 15 residues. CDR3 sequence (DNA): TGTGCCAGCAGTAGGACAGGGGGCCCGAACACTGAAGCTTTCTTT. It encodes CASSRTGGPNTEAFF.

V is TRBV2 and J is TRBJ1-2; D ambiguous. The germline V gene encodes CDR1 SNHLY and CDR2 FYNNEI. The CDR3 sequence is 15 residues long. V lost 6 bases and J lost 8, with 22 bases in between. The DNA of the CDR3 is TGTGCCAGCAGAATTCGGGGTAGTTCCGGGAAGGGCTACACCTTC. Its protein product is CASRIRGSSGKGYTF. Full variable domain (remainder filled in from reference TRBV2 and TRBJ1-2): EPEVTQTPSHQVTQMGQEVILRCVPISNHLYFYWYRQILGQKVEFLVSFYNNEISEKSEIFDDQFSVERPDGSNFTLKIRSTKLEDSAMYFCASRIRGSSGKGYTFGSGTRLTVV.

This clone was picked up one time. The V gene is TRBV19, the J gene TRBJ2-3; D gene ambiguous. The V end was cut by 8 bases, the J end by 0 bases, with 9 bases between. CDR1 is LNHDA and CDR2 is SQIVND in the germline V gene (reference sequence). This CDR3 is built from 13 residues. CDR3 bases: TGTGCCAGTTTTGGCCCAAGCACAGATACGCAGTATTTT. Its protein is CASFGPSTDTQYF.

This clone was seen more than once but under ten times. The chain couples TRBV7-8 to TRBJ2-7, with 10 bases fitting TRBD2. Germline loops: CDR1 SGHVS, CDR2 FQNEAQ. Trimming removed 4 bases from V and 2 bases from J; junction bases left unmatched: 8. CDR3 length: 16 amino acids. CDR3 DNA sequence: TGTGCCAGCAGCTCGGGCCGGCTAGCGGGAGCCTACGAGCAGTACTTC. It yields the protein CASSSGRLAGAYEQYF. The complete variable domain, with remaining parts taken from reference TRBV7-8 and TRBJ2-7, reads GAGVSQSPRYKVAKRGQDVALRCDPISGHVSLFWYQQALGQGPEFLTYFQNEAQLDKSGLPSDRFFAERPEGSVSTLKIQRTQQEDSAVYLCASSSGRLAGAYEQYFGPGTRLTVT.

The gene calls are TRBV9 and TRBJ1-1, with unresolved D. Germline V lookup: CDR1 SGDLS, CDR2 YYNGEE. V lost 1 base to trimming and J lost 1 base, with 8 bases between them. The CDR3 contains 14 residues. CDR3 in amino acids: CASSVSGSNTEAFF. The CDR3 region has the DNA TGTGCCAGCAGCGTATCAGGTTCGAACACTGAAGCTTTCTTT.

The chain has TRBV19 and TRBJ1-5; 7 nucleotides line up with TRBD1. The trim removed 6 bases at V and 6 bases at J, leaving 11 bases unmatched. CDR3 length equals 15 residues. Germline CDR1 and CDR2: LNHDA and SQIVND (reference sequence). CDR3 region: CASRTTGPAGQPQHF. CDR3 DNA: TGTGCCAGTAGAACGACAGGGCCAGCCGGTCAGCCCCAGCATTTT.

J is TRBJ1-5 and V is TRBV28; 7 bases fit TRBD1. The CDR3 extends over 16 amino acids. Germline values: CDR1 MDHEN, CDR2 SYDVKM. V gave up 4 bases and J gave up 7 bases; unmatched junction bases: 13. CDR3: CASSSPTGYYTQPQHF. The DNA for the CDR3 is TGTGCCAGCAGTTCCCCGACAGGGTATTATACACAGCCCCAGCATTTT.

The chain employs TRBV5-1 and TRBJ2-5; D is possibly TRBD1 (5 bases). Germline-derived CDR1 and CDR2 are SGHRS and YFSETQ. V was pared by 0 bases and J by 1 base, with 16 bases between. This CDR3 is 17 amino acids long. CDR3 in amino acids: CASSLGFGASFQETQYF. The CDR3 region has the DNA TGCGCCAGCAGCTTGGGTTTTGGGGCGTCATTCCAAGAGACCCAGTACTTC.

This clone has only a few counts. J is TRBJ2-3 and V is TRBV9; D is unresolved. The germline V and J ends were trimmed by 0 bases and 6 bases, with 8 bases remaining between them. This CDR3 comprises 13 residues. Germline CDR1 is SGDLS and CDR2 is YYNGEE. The CDR3 here is CASSVEGVDTQYF. CDR3 DNA: TGTGCCAGCAGCGTAGAAGGAGTGGATACGCAGTATTTT.

The chain has TRBV7-9 and TRBJ1-1; TRBD1 might be the D (6 bases). Germline lookup yields CDR1 SEHNR and CDR2 FQNEAQ (reference sequence). Trimming took 3 bases from V and 6 from J, leaving 14 bases between them. CDR3 size: 14 residues. DNA for the CDR3: TGTGCCAGCAGCTTTAGAGGGCGGGGGCCTGAAGCTTTCTTT. Translated, it gives CASSFRGRGPEAFF.

The rearrangement joins TRBV27 to TRBJ2-7; D uncertain. Germline assignment: CDR1 MNHEY and CDR2 SMNVEV (reference sequence). The CDR3 contains 15 residues. V gave up 5 bases and J gave up 4 bases, with 18 bases separating them. DNA of the CDR3: TGTGCCAGCAGTCCCTACCCGGTACAGTCATACGAGCAGTACTTC. The encoded protein is CASSPYPVQSYEQYF.

Concerning this clone: The same CDR3 arises from other DNA sequences in this sample as well. The rearrangement joins TRBV2 to TRBJ1-5; D is unresolved. From germline, CDR1 is SNHLY and CDR2 FYNNEI. The CDR3 contains 13 residues. Trimming pared 3 bases from V and 4 bases from J, leaving 7 bases between. CDR3 nucleotides: TGTGCCAGCAGTGAGGGCCCAAATCAGCCCCAGCATTTT. Translated, it gives CASSEGPNQPQHF. The complete variable domain, with remaining parts taken from reference TRBV2 and TRBJ1-5, reads EPEVTQTPSHQVTQMGQEVILRCVPISNHLYFYWYRQILGQKVEFLVSFYNNEISEKSEIFDDQFSVERPDGSNFTLKIRSTKLEDSAMYFCASSEGPNQPQHFGDGTRLSIL.

The V and J genes are TRBV6-5 and TRBJ1-4, with D maybe TRBD1 (5 bases). The CDR3 totals 14 residues. From germline, CDR1 is MNHEY and CDR2 SVGAGI. The germline V and J ends were trimmed by 5 bases and 4 bases, with 11 bases remaining between them. As DNA, the CDR3 is TGTGCCAGCAGTGGGGGGGAGCATAATGAAAAACTGTTTTTT. Protein: CASSGGEHNEKLFF.

In regard to this clone: The same CDR3 arises from other DNA sequences in this sample as well. This chain joins TRBV5-1 and TRBJ2-1; D not certain. The germline V gene encodes CDR1 SGHRS and CDR2 YFSETQ. This CDR3 has 12 residues. V lost 4 bases and J 6 bases, leaving 8 bases between the germline ends. The CDR3 DNA sequence: TGCGCCAGCAGCCTTCCTAGCAATGAGCAGTTCTTC. Protein sequence: CASSLPSNEQFF. The variable domain in full, with the rest retrieved from reference TRBV5-1 and TRBJ2-1, is KAGVTQTPRYLIKTRGQQVTLSCSPISGHRSVSWYQQTPGQGLQFLFEYFSETQRNKGNFPGRFSGRQFSNSRSEMNVSTLELGDSALYLCASSLPSNEQFFGPGTRLTVL.

J is TRBJ2-7 and V is TRBV5-6; 7 nucleotides line up with TRBD1. Looked up from germline, CDR1 is SGHDT and CDR2 is YYEEEE. There are 12 residues in the CDR3. Trimming removed 4 bases from V and 5 bases from J; junction bases left unmatched: 3. Here the CDR3 reads CASSPGQDEQYF. The CDR3 DNA sequence: TGTGCCAGCAGCCCCGGACAGGACGAGCAGTACTTC.

The chain employs TRBV19 and TRBJ2-7; a weak D match, TRBD2 (6 bases). The CDR3 spans 15 residues. In germline, CDR1 is LNHDA, CDR2 SQIVND (reference sequence). The V end was cut by 2 bases, the J end by 5 bases, with 16 bases between. CDR3 DNA sequence: TGTGCCAGTAGTATATCTAAGGGGAGGCTGGACGAGCAGTACTTC. This gives the protein CASSISKGRLDEQYF.

The table lists this clone with many counts. The rearrangement joins TRBV5-4 to TRBJ1-2; the match to TRBD1 covers 9 bases. V gave up 3 bases and J gave up 5 bases; unmatched junction bases: 5. CDR3 length equals 14 residues. The germline gives CDR1 SGHNT, CDR2 YYREEE (reference sequence). This CDR3 reads CASSSQGAGYGYTF. The CDR3 nucleotides read TGTGCCAGCAGCTCACAGGGGGCTGGATATGGCTACACCTTC.

The V and J genes are TRBV6-1 and TRBJ2-7; 10 bases map to TRBD2. CDR1 is MNHNS and CDR2 is SASEGT in the germline V gene. This CDR3 contains 12 residues. Trimming cost V 6 bases and J 12 bases; bases outside gene matches: 8. The CDR3 region has the DNA TGTGCCAGCAGATTCTCTAGCGGGAGCGCGTACTTC. Translating it yields CASRFSSGSAYF.

The V gene is TRBV2, the J gene TRBJ2-7; 9 nucleotides match TRBD2. The CDR3 is 20 amino acids. Trimming took 8 bases from V and 0 from J; bases not matched to a gene: 23. Germline CDR1 is SNHLY and CDR2 is FYNNEI. The CDR3 nucleotides read TGTGCCAGCTTCCAGGGGATCCGGCTAGCGGGAACCTTCCTCTCCTACGAGCAGTACTTC. It encodes CASFQGIRLAGTFLSYEQYF.

This clone appeared a few times. CDR3 DNA sequence: TGTGCCAGCAGCACAAACAGGGGGCAAACTGAAGCTTTCTTT. Translation: CASSTNRGQTEAFF. The rearrangement uses TRBV5-6 and TRBJ1-1, with TRBD1 identical over 9 bases. The CDR3 consists of 14 residues. V was clipped by 4 bases and J by 5 bases; unmatched bases: 6. Looked up from germline, CDR1 is SGHDT and CDR2 is YYEEEE.

The V call is TRBV5-1, the J call TRBJ2-3, with 8 bases identical to TRBD2. This CDR3 is 18 amino acids long. The germline V gene encodes CDR1 SGHRS and CDR2 YFSETQ. Losses at the gene ends were 3 bases for V and 0 bases for J; bases not matched to a gene: 12. The CDR3 spells CASSWGNLASGSTDTQYF. CDR3 bases: TGCGCCAGCAGCTGGGGGAATCTGGCTAGCGGGAGCACAGATACGCAGTATTTT.

The chain couples TRBV27 to TRBJ1-1; no reliable D call. Trimming left V 7 bases short and J 3 bases short, with 15 bases between. This CDR3 region has 14 residues. The germline V gene encodes CDR1 MNHEY and CDR2 SMNVEV (reference sequence). The CDR3 here is CASMYRDADTEAFF. In nucleotides, the CDR3 is TGTGCCAGCATGTACCGGGATGCTGACACTGAAGCTTTCTTT.

The genes are TRBV13 and TRBJ2-7; 13 bases are a match to TRBD2. Germline trimming cut 4 bases from V and 5 bases from J; bases unmatched to any gene: 2. Germline loops: CDR1 PRHDT, CDR2 FYEKMQ (reference sequence). This CDR3 region has 14 residues. In DNA form, the CDR3 reads TGTGCCAGCAGCTCCGGACTAGCGGGAGACGAGCAGTACTTC. Protein sequence: CASSSGLAGDEQYF.